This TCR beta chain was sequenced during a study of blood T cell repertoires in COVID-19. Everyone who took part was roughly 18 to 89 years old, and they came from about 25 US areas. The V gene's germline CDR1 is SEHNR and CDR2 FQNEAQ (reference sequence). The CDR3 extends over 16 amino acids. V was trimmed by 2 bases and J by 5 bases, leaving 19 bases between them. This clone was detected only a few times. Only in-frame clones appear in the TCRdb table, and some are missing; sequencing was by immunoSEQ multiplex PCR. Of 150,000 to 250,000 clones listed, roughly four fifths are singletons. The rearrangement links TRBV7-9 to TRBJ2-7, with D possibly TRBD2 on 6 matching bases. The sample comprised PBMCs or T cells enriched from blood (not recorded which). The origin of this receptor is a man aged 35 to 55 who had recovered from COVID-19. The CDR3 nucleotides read TGTGCCAGCAGCTTAAGGGACGCCGGGAGACTCCACGAGCAGTACGTC. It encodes CASSLRDAGRLHEQYV.